This is a list of T cell receptor beta chains from one sample in a study of blood T cell repertoires in COVID-19. The method was immunoSEQ multiplex PCR; TCRdb's version includes in-frame clones alone and lacks a portion of them. The table includes about 59,000 clones, roughly nine tenths detected once. Sequencing was carried out using peripheral blood. These receptors were collected from an elderly man in a cohort sampled during active COVID-19. Each CDR3 is given with its conserved first and last residue. A D gene is named only where the DNA matches it firmly. Expanded clones get a size class; other rows say once, few or many, or leave the size out.

j_call: TRBJ2-3
v_call: TRBV4-3
d_call: -
clone_size: -
cdr3_aa: CASSQSSVPGTDTQYF
cdr3_nt: TGCGCCAGCAGCCAGTCTAGCGTTCCTGGCACAGATACGCAGTATTTT

j_call: TRBJ2-3
v_call: TRBV6-6
d_call: TRBD2
clone_size: -
cdr3_aa: CASSFGTNGGTDTQYF
cdr3_nt: TGTGCCAGCAGTTTCGGGACTAATGGTGGAACAGATACGCAGTATTTT

j_call: TRBJ2-6
v_call: TRBV18
d_call: TRBD1
clone_size: -
cdr3_aa: CASQGQHEEGGKVSGANVLTF
cdr3_nt: TGTGCCAGTCAAGGACAGCACGAGGAAGGGGGCAAGGTGTCCGGGGCCAACGTCCTGACTTTC

j_call: TRBJ2-3
v_call: TRBV10-1
d_call: TRBD2
clone_size: -
cdr3_aa: CASSPGLASTDTQYF
cdr3_nt: TGCGCCAGCAGTCCGGGACTAGCAAGCACAGATACGCAGTATTTT

j_call: TRBJ2-7
v_call: TRBV5-1
d_call: -
clone_size: few
cdr3_aa: CASSLGLAQYEQYF
cdr3_nt: TGCGCCAGCAGCTTGGGGCTAGCTCAGTACGAGCAGTACTTC

j_call: TRBJ2-5
v_call: TRBV2
d_call: -
clone_size: -
cdr3_aa: CASQGLGETQYF
cdr3_nt: TGTGCCAGCCAGGGTTTAGGAGAGACCCAGTACTTC

j_call: TRBJ1-1
v_call: TRBV7-9
d_call: TRBD1
clone_size: -
cdr3_aa: CASSQGQRNTEAFF
cdr3_nt: TGTGCCAGCAGCCAGGGACAGAGGAACACTGAAGCTTTCTTT

j_call: TRBJ1-2
v_call: TRBV27
d_call: TRBD1
clone_size: many
cdr3_aa: CASSRTGGYGYTF
cdr3_nt: TGTGCCAGCAGCCGGACAGGCGGTTATGGCTACACCTTC

j_call: TRBJ2-1
v_call: TRBV5-4
d_call: -
clone_size: -
cdr3_aa: CASNTGGLTYNEQFF
cdr3_nt: TGTGCCAGCAACACGGGGGGCCTCACCTACAATGAGCAGTTCTTC

j_call: TRBJ2-7
v_call: TRBV21-1
d_call: -
clone_size: -
cdr3_aa: CANKFRDREYEQYF
cdr3_nt: TGTGCCAACAAGTTCCGGGACAGGGAGTACGAGCAGTACTTC

j_call: TRBJ1-2
v_call: TRBV5-1
d_call: -
clone_size: -
cdr3_aa: CASSLEHPNYGYTF
cdr3_nt: TGCGCCAGCAGCTTGGAGCACCCCAACTATGGCTACACCTTC

j_call: TRBJ2-2
v_call: TRBV7-9
d_call: TRBD2
clone_size: once
cdr3_aa: CASSGTSADTGELFF
cdr3_nt: TGTGCCAGTTCCGGGACTAGCGCTGACACCGGGGAGCTGTTTTTT

j_call: TRBJ2-1
v_call: TRBV19
d_call: -
clone_size: -
cdr3_aa: CASSIFGGLDEQFF
cdr3_nt: TGTGCCAGTAGTATATTTGGAGGGCTCGATGAGCAGTTCTTC